A single TCR beta chain is shown here with its context. This entry belongs to a study of Graves' ophthalmopathy and Graves' hyperthyroidism. Amplifying from RNA transcripts, the study obtained TCR beta CDR3 regions. Scientists carried out first-round RT-PCR using HTBI primers and then a second-round multiplex PCR. In TCRdb, the multiplex PCR reads were re-called with MiXCR into one record per CDR3 protein. The table has 200,000 to 250,000 distinct CDR3 sequences, about 47% seen once. Deletions cut 3 bases from V and 6 bases from J, with 16 bases between. This CDR3 has 14 residues. Per the germline V gene, CDR1 is SGDLS and CDR2 is YYNGEE.

The receptor was derived from an adult man with Graves' ophthalmopathy. The chain joins TRBV9 to TRBJ2-7; D call uncertain. The sequenced sample consisted of peripheral blood. Written as DNA, the CDR3 is TGTGCCAGCAGCGAGGGTTCTACCAACTCCGAGCAGTACTTC. Translation: CASSEGSTNSEQYF.